This T cell receptor (beta chain) was retrieved from a study of cytomegalovirus exposure and HLA in healthy donors. The PCR contained 60 Vbeta and 13 Jbeta primers. Sequenced by immunoSEQ multiplex PCR; TCRdb stores in-frame clones only, minus some. The table records approximately 90,000 clones, around 75% of them present only once. Trimming removed 4 bases from V and 1 base from J; junction bases left unmatched: 5. There are 15 residues in the CDR3. The germline CDR1 and CDR2 sequences are SGDLS and YYNGEE. Sequenced: PBMCs. This TCR was recovered from a man aged 35 to 55 in good health and CMV-seronegative. The J gene is TRBJ1-1, the V gene TRBV9, with 9 bases identical to TRBD1. CDR3 in DNA: TGTGCCAGCAGCCCCCTGACAGGGGGGAACACTGAAGCTTTCTTT. Translated: CASSPLTGGNTEAFF.